This T cell receptor (beta chain) is drawn from a study of OX40 agonist ivuxolimab in advanced cancers. In the study overall: Ivuxolimab was a fully human IgG2 agonistic monoclonal antibody targeting the costimulatory receptor OX40 (CD134). Intravenous ivuxolimab was administered to patients every 2 weeks at six dose levels: 0.01, 0.1, 0.3, 1.5, 3 and 10 mg/kg. In the dose-escalation cohort, 82.7% of patients were male, and the mean age was roughly 60 years, with a range of about 23 to 85. Three dose-escalation patients achieved partial responses, one with hepatocellular carcinoma and two with cutaneous melanoma. Prior anti-PD-1, anti-PD-L1 or anti-CTLA-4 therapy was permitted, and checkpoint inhibitors had been received by about 37% of dose-escalation patients. Peripheral TCRbeta sequencing aimed to test whether ivuxolimab altered TCR sequence diversity and caused clonal T-cell expansion. The paper describes the monotherapy dose-escalation part (N ≈ 51 patients) of the phase I trial of ivuxolimab. Of the approximately 50 dose-escalation patients, hepatocellular carcinoma was present in some 19, melanoma in roughly 15, renal cell carcinoma in 9 and head and neck cancer in 9.

As concerns this clone: Its binding antigen is unknown. Base qualities are not at hand, and no much larger clone is one base apart.

Results the study describes overall, beyond this receptor: After ivuxolimab, expanded clones were on average more numerous among CD8+ T cells than among CD4+ T cells. In the 0.1-3.0 mg/kg groups, partial responders had among the lowest normalized peripheral clonal expansion, particularly in CD8+ T cells. Low levels of normalized T-cell clonal expansion were also seen in some nonresponding patients. Antigen specificity was not determined for the clonally expanded peripheral T cells. At doses of 0.1 to 3.0 mg/kg, clonal expansion of both CD4+ and CD8+ T cells in blood was seen between baseline and week 6.

Patients with a history of autoimmune disease or receiving systemic immunosuppression were excluded from the trial. In every dose cohort, peripheral blood was drawn for TCR sequencing at baseline, cycle 4 day 1, and cycle 7 day 1. Samples were obtained from an open-label, multicenter, first-in-human phase I dose-escalation trial of ivuxolimab. Adults with locally advanced or metastatic melanoma, renal cell, hepatocellular, or head and neck squamous cell carcinoma were enrolled in the trial. Before TCR sequencing, CD4+ T cells and CD8+ T cells were sorted from peripheral blood as separate populations. Genomic DNA was isolated from the sorted cells so that the TCRbeta CDR3 region could be sequenced. TCRbeta CDR3 regions were sequenced using the immunoSEQ Assay. The table was pulled from immuneACCESS by TCRdb, which kept in-frame rearrangements only. Such tables lose some clones; where checked, under half of the loss comes from unresolved V genes, and the rest has no known cause. This sample comprises about 99,000 clones, about 96% of them detected only once. Together, the top ten hold roughly 2% of the sample.

Taken from the germline V gene, the CDR1 and CDR2 loops are SQVTM and ANQGSEA. Inclusive of the bounding cysteine and phenylalanine, the CDR3 is 13 residues long. The sequence is cut down to CDR3 DNA, 39 bases in frame from base 1. V lost 6 bases and J lost 0 bases; the stretch between them is 8 bases long. The clonotype comes from an adult with an advanced solid tumor such as melanoma, head and neck, liver or kidney cancer. The source material was CD4+ or CD8+ T cells sorted from blood, sampled in a trial of the OX40 agonist ivuxolimab. This chain joins TRBV29-1 to TRBJ2-2; perhaps TRBD2 is the D gene, with 6 bases matching. The CDR3 reads CSVWGANTGELFF. The DNA is as follows: TGCAGCGTCTGGGGGGCGAACACCGGGGAGCTGTTTTTT.